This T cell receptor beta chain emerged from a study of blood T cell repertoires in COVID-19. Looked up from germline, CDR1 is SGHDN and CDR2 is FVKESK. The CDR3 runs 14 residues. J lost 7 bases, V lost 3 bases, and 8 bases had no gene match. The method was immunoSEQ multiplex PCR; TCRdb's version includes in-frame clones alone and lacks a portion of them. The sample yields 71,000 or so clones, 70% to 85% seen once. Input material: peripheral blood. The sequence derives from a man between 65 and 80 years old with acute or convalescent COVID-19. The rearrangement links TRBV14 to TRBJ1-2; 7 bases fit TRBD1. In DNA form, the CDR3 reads TGTGCCAGCAGCCAGGATGACAGGGTGTTTGGCTACACCTTC. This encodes CASSQDDRVFGYTF.